The 20 T cell receptor beta chains reported below all come from one sample, sequenced in a study of PD-L1 blockade in urothelial cancer (dated by TCRdb to about 2017). Library generation was performed with the immunoSEQ multiplex PCR assay. This immuneACCESS table, as held by TCRdb, lists in-frame sequences with V and J called but not all clones. Of the missing ones, under half trace to an unresolved V gene in checked studies; the others have no known cause. Here the sample has around 130,000 clones; around 85% occur a single time. 2.5% to 4% of the sample is held by the ten biggest clonotypes. The time point label here, explained by the study, means: pretreatment peripheral blood. Sample: PBMCs, taken around atezolizumab (anti-PD-L1) treatment. Source of these receptors: a man aged 50 or older with urothelial cancer.

The chain couples TRBV11-2 to TRBJ1-1; D ambiguous. CDR1 is SGHAT and CDR2 is FQNNGV in the germline V gene. V was cut by 2 bases and J by 2 bases, with 9 bases left in between. The CDR3 runs to 14 residues. This chain's CDR3 is CASSLSAVNTEAFF. The CDR3 coding sequence is TGTGCCAGCAGCTTAAGCGCGGTAAACACTGAAGCTTTCTTT.

This chain uses TRBV28 with TRBJ2-7; D remains ambiguous. There are 15 residues in the CDR3. Germline V lookup: CDR1 MDHEN, CDR2 SYDVKM. The ends were cut back, 7 bases at V and 3 bases at J, with 19 bases in the middle. The CDR3 region is CASTSPTAGRYEQYF. Written as DNA, the CDR3 is TGTGCCAGCACCTCCCCAACGGCAGGTCGCTACGAGCAGTACTTC.

The genes are TRBV27 and TRBJ2-3; TRBD2 matches 10 bases. This CDR3 spans 17 amino acids. Germline V lookup: CDR1 MNHEY, CDR2 SMNVEV (reference sequence). J was trimmed by 0 bases and V by 4 bases; bases with no gene match: 7. CDR3 residues: CASSSVAGGPSTDTQYF. CDR3 coding DNA: TGTGCCAGCAGTTCCGTAGCGGGAGGCCCAAGCACAGATACGCAGTATTTT.

This chain's CDR3 is CASSLDRDQSDTQYF. The CDR3 nucleotides are TGCGCCAGCAGCCTCGACAGGGATCAATCAGATACGCAGTATTTT. The chain links TRBV5-1 to TRBJ2-3, with 7 nucleotides matching TRBD1. Germline V gene lookup returns CDR1 SGHRS and CDR2 YFSETQ. The J segment lost 4 bases and the V segment lost 4 bases, leaving 9 bases of the junction unmatched. CDR3 length: 15 residues.

The chain has TRBV6-5 and TRBJ1-5; D is perhaps TRBD1 (5 bases). The V gene lost 7 bases and the J gene lost 1 base, with 14 bases spanning the gap. Germline V lookup: CDR1 MNHEY, CDR2 SVGAGI. This CDR3 is built from 15 residues. CDR3: CASNIYAGSNQPQHF. The CDR3 DNA reads TGTGCCAGCAATATTTACGCAGGGAGCAATCAGCCCCAGCATTTT.

This clone was counted between two and nine times. For the CDR3, the DNA is TGTGCCTGGAGCCGGGACAGAACTGAAGCTTTCTTT. Translated: CAWSRDRTEAFF. The V gene is TRBV30, the J gene TRBJ1-1; 7 nucleotides match TRBD1. V lost 3 bases, J lost 5 bases, and 3 bases stayed unmatched. Germline CDR1 reads GTSNPN; CDR2 reads SVGIG (reference sequence). The CDR3 is 12 residues long.

This chain uses TRBV23-1 with TRBJ2-7; no clear D gene. TRBV23-1 is an ORF; its function is uncertain. V lost 2 bases and J 2 bases, leaving 19 bases between the germline ends. This CDR3 contains 17 residues. Here the CDR3 reads CASSQPSVRLSTYEQYF. DNA for the CDR3: TGCGCCAGCAGTCAACCCTCCGTCAGACTTTCCACCTACGAGCAGTACTTC.

V gene TRBV29-1 combines with J gene TRBJ2-7; 7 bases are a match to TRBD1. Germline V gene sequence: CDR1 SQVTM, CDR2 ANQGSEA. The CDR3 covers 12 residues. V was pared by 2 bases and J by 5 bases, with 3 bases of the junction left unmatched. CDR3 sequence reads: CSVERGGHEQYF. DNA of the CDR3: TGCAGCGTTGAAAGAGGGGGCCACGAGCAGTACTTC.

The rearrangement links TRBV19 to TRBJ2-5; 11 bases fit TRBD2. The CDR3 totals 16 residues. Germline trimming cut 4 bases from V and 5 bases from J; bases unmatched to any gene: 9. CDR1 is LNHDA and CDR2 is SQIVND in the germline V gene (reference sequence). The CDR3 region is CASSKGLAGGRETQYF. Written as DNA, the CDR3 is TGTGCCAGTAGTAAGGGGCTAGCGGGAGGACGGGAGACCCAGTACTTC.

V and J are TRBV18 and TRBJ2-3, with 10 nucleotides matching TRBD2. Losses at the gene ends were 3 bases for V and 3 bases for J; bases not matched to a gene: 9. This CDR3 contains 17 residues. CDR1 KGHSH and CDR2 LQKENI come from the germline V gene. The CDR3 spells CASSPVAAGGQTDTQYF. The CDR3 coding sequence is TGTGCCAGCTCACCGGTGGCAGCGGGAGGGCAAACAGATACGCAGTATTTT.

V usage is TRBV4-2 and J usage is TRBJ1-3; D possibly corresponds to TRBD1 (5 bases). The germline V and J ends were trimmed by 0 bases and 4 bases, with 16 bases remaining between them. Germline assignment: CDR1 LGHNA and CDR2 YNFKEQ. This CDR3 comprises 17 residues. Written as DNA, the CDR3 is TGTGCCAGCAGCCAAGATGGGACTCCCTCGGGGGGAAACACCATATATTTT. This sequence encodes CASSQDGTPSGGNTIYF.

The rearrangement joins TRBV7-2 to TRBJ1-6; D ambiguous. This CDR3 region has 14 residues. Germline V gives CDR1 SGHTA, CDR2 FQGNSA. V was shortened by 3 bases and J by 8 bases, with 11 bases between the two germline ends. DNA for the CDR3: TGTGCCAGCAGCTTTAAGTCCACGGATTCACCCCTCCACTTT. This translates into CASSFKSTDSPLHF.

The chain is built from TRBV6-6 and TRBJ2-5; no firm D call. The length of the CDR3 is 11 residues. Germline CDR1 MNHNY, CDR2 SVGAGI (reference sequence). Trimming stripped 7 bases from V and 4 bases from J, with 7 bases between. The chain's CDR3 is CASNMLETQYF. CDR3 bases: TGTGCCAGCAACATGTTAGAGACCCAGTACTTC.

This rearrangement joins TRBV6-1 to TRBJ1-2, with unresolved D. The V gene's germline CDR1 is MNHNS and CDR2 SASEGT. This CDR3 spans 13 amino acids. The V end lost 7 bases, the J end lost 4 bases, and 13 bases lay between the germline ends. This CDR3 is CASNREWSYGYTF. In DNA form, the CDR3 reads TGTGCCAGCAACCGGGAGTGGAGCTATGGCTACACCTTC.

The chain employs TRBV28 and TRBJ1-5, with 8 bases that match TRBD1. The germline V gene encodes CDR1 MDHEN and CDR2 SYDVKM. The ends lost 5 bases at V and 1 base at J; junction bases unmatched: 7. The CDR3 extends over 16 amino acids. The DNA for the CDR3 is TGTGCCAGCAGTGCAGCAGGGGGCGCGAGCAATCAGCCCCAGCATTTT. Translation gives CASSAAGGASNQPQHF.

This clone was detected only a few times. The rearrangement links TRBV10-3 to TRBJ2-2, with D perhaps matching TRBD1 (6 bases). The CDR3 runs to 14 residues. Germline CDR1 and CDR2: ENHRY and SYGVKD. V lost 10 bases to trimming and J lost 0 bases, with 12 bases between them. The CDR3 spells CASKGDANTGELFF. CDR3 bases: TGTGCCAGCAAGGGGGACGCGAACACCGGGGAGCTGTTTTTT.

The CDR3 spells CASDKAGYSYEQYF. Written as DNA, the CDR3 is TGTGCCAGCGATAAAGCGGGATATTCCTACGAGCAGTACTTC. The chain combines TRBV6-6 with TRBJ2-7; 7 nucleotides align to TRBD2. J gave up 1 base and V 8 bases, and 8 bases lay outside the gene matches. This CDR3 has 14 amino acids. The germline V gene encodes CDR1 MNHNY and CDR2 SVGAGI (reference sequence).

The V and J genes are TRBV7-2 and TRBJ1-3; 9 nucleotides line up with TRBD1. Trimming cost V 6 bases and J 8 bases; bases outside gene matches: 14. This CDR3 contains 16 residues. The germline CDR1 and CDR2 sequences are SGHTA and FQGNSA. Here the CDR3 reads CASRHPGQGLGHTIYF. The DNA for the CDR3 is TGTGCCAGCAGACATCCGGGACAGGGCTTGGGGCACACCATATATTTT.

The V gene is TRBV28, the J gene TRBJ2-7; TRBD1 aligns across 9 bases. Germline V gives CDR1 MDHEN, CDR2 SYDVKM. Germline trimming cut 9 bases from V and 4 bases from J; bases unmatched to any gene: 7. The CDR3 loop spans 13 amino acids. The CDR3 nucleotides are TGTGCCAGTCGACAGGGGGGGGGTTACGAGCAGTACTTC. Translation gives CASRQGGGYEQYF.

J is TRBJ2-1 and V is TRBV7-2; a weak D match, TRBD2 (5 bases). Germline V gene data show CDR1 as SGHTA and CDR2 as FQGNSA. The V gene lost 5 bases and the J gene lost 8 bases, with 19 bases spanning the gap. The CDR3 sequence is 15 residues long. The CDR3 sequence: CASSRRPLVLDEQFF. In DNA form, the CDR3 reads TGTGCCAGCAGCAGACGACCACTAGTCCTGGATGAGCAGTTCTTC.